The T cell receptor (beta chain) under discussion was sequenced for a study of blood T cell repertoires in COVID-19. About the study: Sources were T cells, B-cell-depleted T cells, or PBMCs; the material itself was cDNA or gDNA.

This clone came up once. V dropped 0 bases and J dropped 2 bases, with 11 bases sitting between them. Looked up from germline, CDR1 is MNHEY and CDR2 is SVGAGI. The CDR3 runs 16 residues. Original processing methods: The authors estimated nucleated cell counts from reference gene primer amplification. Produced via immunoSEQ multiplex PCR; TCRdb's table is partial and in-frame only. V, J and clone size are taken as reported in that table, and D and trimming were inferred from the DNA itself. The table has approximately 310,000 clones, about 90% seen once. The source is a woman in her 50s who had recovered from COVID-19. The rearrangement joins TRBV6-5 to TRBJ2-4; D gene uncertain. The sequencing input was peripheral blood. CDR3 amino acids: CASSYSASVSKNIQYF. The CDR3 DNA follows: TGTGCCAGCAGTTACTCAGCGAGCGTCTCCAAAAACATTCAGTACTTC.